Presented here are 5 T cell receptor beta chains from one specimen sequenced in a study of cytomegalovirus exposure and HLA in healthy donors. A multiplex PCR was run with 60 Vbeta primers and 13 Jbeta primers. Libraries were prepared by immunoSEQ multiplex PCR; TCRdb keeps only in-frame clonotypes and omits some of them. The sample has approximately 190,000 clones; 81% are singletons. Input material: PBMCs. Source of these receptors: a man aged 45-60 years in good health and CMV-seronegative.

The V and J genes are TRBV15 and TRBJ1-4; TRBD1 might be the D (5 bases). Per germline, CDR1 LNHNV and CDR2 YYDKDF (reference sequence). This CDR3 comprises 15 residues. The V end lost 1 base, the J end lost 8 bases, and 14 bases lay between the germline ends. CDR3 DNA: TGTGCCACCAGCAGAGGGGGGGGTTCGGAGGAAAAACTGTTTTTT. This translates into CATSRGGGSEEKLFF.

This clone was seen only once. This chain uses TRBV27 with TRBJ2-3, with 9 bases fitting TRBD2. Per the germline V gene, CDR1 is MNHEY and CDR2 is SMNVEV (reference sequence). Trimming at V came to 5 bases and at J to 7 bases, leaving 10 bases not matched to a gene. The CDR3 runs to 15 residues. For the CDR3, the DNA is TGTGCCAGCAGTGGGCTTGCGGGGGGGGAAAATACGCAGTATTTT. Translation gives CASSGLAGGENTQYF.

The V gene is TRBV30, the J gene TRBJ1-6; TRBD1 is a possible D gene (5 bases). This CDR3 is built from 14 residues. CDR1 is GTSNPN and CDR2 is SVGIG in the germline V gene (reference sequence). The V gene lost 4 bases and the J gene lost 4 bases, with 11 bases spanning the gap. This CDR3 is CAWTETVYNSPLHF. As DNA, the CDR3 is TGTGCCTGGACTGAGACAGTGTATAATTCACCCCTCCACTTT.

The rearrangement joins TRBV5-1 to TRBJ2-3, with 10 positions matching TRBD2. This CDR3 has 15 amino acids. The germline V gene encodes CDR1 SGHRS and CDR2 YFSETQ. Unmatched junction bases numbered 3, after V lost 5 bases and J lost 0 bases. CDR3 nucleotides: TGCGCCAGCAGGTTAGCGGGGGGAAGCACAGATACGCAGTATTTT. Translation gives CASRLAGGSTDTQYF.

This clone has a handful of counts. V usage is TRBV4-3 and J usage is TRBJ1-2, with 7 bases matching TRBD1. The CDR3 loop spans 15 amino acids. The V segment lost 0 bases and the J segment 4 bases; nucleotides outside the gene matches: 5. CDR1 is LGHNA and CDR2 is YSLEER in the germline V gene. CDR3 sequence: CASSQDRQGGYGYTF. The CDR3 DNA reads TGCGCCAGCAGCCAAGACCGGCAGGGGGGCTATGGCTACACCTTC.